The 13 T cell receptor beta chains listed next were all sequenced from one sample in a study of CD8 T cells in Susac syndrome. Random hexamers primed reverse transcription of about 0.45 to 1 ug RNA. Via MiXCR, TCRdb re-called the immunoSEQ multiplex PCR reads, giving one row per CDR3 protein. The repertoire holds 200,000 to 250,000 distinct CDR3 sequences, 95% seen once, with 0.085% to 0.1% in the top ten. The sequencing sample was made of CD4+ T cells from PBMCs. The receptors shown here come from a human donor with multiple sclerosis.

CDR3 DNA sequence: TGTGCCAGCAGTGAGCAACTGACAGGGACCAGAGGAAAACTGTTTTTT. This encodes CASSEQLTGTRGKLFF. The chain joins TRBV27 to TRBJ1-4, with 7 bases aligning to TRBD1. Germline V lookup: CDR1 MNHEY, CDR2 SMNVEV (reference sequence). V lost 5 bases and J lost 10; bases outside the gene matches: 16. This CDR3 region has 16 residues.

The V and J genes are TRBV12-3 or TRBV12-4 and TRBJ2-2; no clear D gene. V shed 7 bases and J shed 5 bases, with 11 bases lying between them. The CDR3 is 13 amino acids. The chain's CDR3 is CASTGSPTGELFF. Written as DNA, the CDR3 is TGTGCCAGCACGGGCAGCCCTACCGGGGAGCTGTTTTTT.

The chain employs TRBV9 and TRBJ2-7; 9 nucleotides line up with TRBD1. The CDR3 length is 15 residues. Germline CDR1 reads SGDLS; CDR2 reads YYNGEE. Trimming cost V 3 bases and J 3 bases; bases outside gene matches: 7. CDR3 region: CASSGGTGLFYEQYF. The CDR3 bases are TGTGCCAGCAGCGGCGGGACAGGGCTTTTCTACGAGCAGTACTTC.

The rearrangement links TRBV27 to TRBJ2-7, with D perhaps TRBD2 (6 bases). Looked up from germline, CDR1 is MNHEY and CDR2 is SMNVEV (reference sequence). The V end was cut by 10 bases, the J end by 4 bases, with 20 bases between. This CDR3 comprises 14 residues. DNA of the CDR3: TGTGCCACCCAGAGGGTAGCGGCACAATACGAGCAGTACTTC. Its translation is CATQRVAAQYEQYF.

This clonotype was seen just once. This rearrangement joins TRBV30 to TRBJ1-1, with D possibly TRBD1 on 5 matching bases. V was pared by 5 bases and J by 4 bases, with 20 bases between. Germline CDR1 and CDR2: GTSNPN and SVGIG (reference sequence). This CDR3 has 15 residues. Here the CDR3 reads CAWDLSRRGGTEAFF. The CDR3 nucleotides are TGTGCCTGGGATCTTTCTAGGAGGGGTGGCACTGAAGCTTTCTTT.

The chain couples TRBV20-1 to TRBJ2-7, with D perhaps matching TRBD1 or TRBD2 (6 bases each). CDR3 length: 13 amino acids. Looked up from germline, CDR1 is DFQATT and CDR2 is SNEGSKA (reference sequence). V lost 5 bases, J lost 4 bases, and 15 bases lay in between. CDR3 residues: CSAVRGAAYEQYF. The DNA for the CDR3 is TGCAGTGCTGTGAGGGGGGCGGCATACGAGCAGTACTTC.

This chain uses TRBV29-1 with TRBJ2-7, with D perhaps TRBD1 (7 bases). CDR3 length equals 12 residues. Germline V gene lookup returns CDR1 SQVTM and CDR2 ANQGSEA. Trimming removed 5 bases from V and 3 bases from J, with 11 bases in between. Here the CDR3 DNA reads TGCAGCGTTTGGCAGGGGGGCTACGAGCAGTACTTC. It is translated as CSVWQGGYEQYF.

The chain links TRBV3-1 to TRBJ2-2, with 10 positions matching TRBD2. Germline CDR1 is LGHDT and CDR2 is YNNKEL (reference sequence). The V segment lost 2 bases and the J segment 5 bases; nucleotides outside the gene matches: 8. The CDR3 loop spans 17 amino acids. CDR3 sequence: CASSQTSGAPRTGELFF. The CDR3 nucleotides read TGTGCCAGCAGCCAAACTAGCGGGGCCCCCAGGACCGGGGAGCTGTTTTTT.

The chain links TRBV7-9 to TRBJ2-5; no clear D. The V end lost 0 bases, the J end lost 5 bases, and 13 bases lay between the germline ends. Germline V gene data show CDR1 as SEHNR and CDR2 as FQNEAQ (reference sequence). The CDR3 extends over 15 amino acids. CDR3 sequence reads: CASSLARSLGETQYF. The DNA of the CDR3 is TGTGCCAGCAGCTTAGCGCGCAGCCTGGGGGAGACCCAGTACTTC. The variable domain in full, with the rest retrieved from reference TRBV7-9 and TRBJ2-5, is DTGVSQNPRHKITKRGQNVTFRCDPISEHNRLYWYRQTLGQGPEFLTYFQNEAQLEKSRLLSDRFSAERPKGSFSTLEIQRTEQGDSAMYLCASSLARSLGETQYFGPGTRLLVL.

V and J are TRBV3-1 and TRBJ2-1, with TRBD1 matching 7 bases. The trim removed 0 bases at V and 4 bases at J, leaving 6 bases unmatched. Looked up from germline, CDR1 is LGHDT and CDR2 is YNNKEL (reference sequence). The CDR3 loop spans 16 amino acids. The CDR3 nucleotides are TGTGCCAGCAGCCAAGATTTGACAGGGCGATACAATGAGCAGTTCTTC. It encodes CASSQDLTGRYNEQFF.

The chain joins TRBV5-4 to TRBJ2-7; D might be TRBD1 (6 bases). Germline CDR1 is SGHNT and CDR2 is YYREEE (reference sequence). There are 16 residues in the CDR3. Between the trimmed V and J ends, which lost 4 bases and 0 bases, there was a span of 17 bases. CDR3 loop: CASSQNRQALSYEQYF. In DNA form, the CDR3 reads TGTGCCAGCAGCCAAAATAGACAGGCCCTCTCCTACGAGCAGTACTTC.

The genes are TRBV3-1 and TRBJ1-2; D is undetermined. Trimming removed 4 bases at V and 4 bases at J, with 7 bases between. Germline CDR1 and CDR2: LGHDT and YNNKEL (reference sequence). This CDR3 spans 12 amino acids. The CDR3 bases are TGTGCCAGCAGCCGAGGAGGCTATGGCTACACCTTC. Translation gives CASSRGGYGYTF.

The rearrangement joins TRBV14 to TRBJ1-2; the D gene is possibly TRBD1 (5 bases). Deletions cut 4 bases from V and 4 bases from J, with 13 bases between. CDR3 length: 14 residues. Germline CDR1 and CDR2: SGHDN and FVKESK. Here the CDR3 DNA reads TGTGCCAGCAGCCCAGCTCAGGGTTCCTATGGCTACACCTTC. This gives the protein CASSPAQGSYGYTF.